A selection of T cell receptor beta chains follows, all from one sample in a study of OX40 agonist ivuxolimab in advanced cancers. Sequencing was performed with immunoSEQ multiplex PCR; in TCRdb, only in-frame clones are kept and a portion is missing. The table records approximately 76,000 clones, around 88% of them present only once. The sample here was CD4+ or CD8+ T cells sorted from blood, taken in a trial of the OX40 agonist ivuxolimab. These receptors were collected from an adult with an advanced solid tumor such as melanoma, head and neck, liver or kidney cancer. Each CDR3 is given with its conserved first and last residue. The D gene is left open where the match is weak. Only part of the rows carry a size: once, few, many, or a class if the clone is expanded.

v_call	d_call	j_call	clone_size	cdr3_nt	cdr3_aa
TRBV5-1	TRBD2	TRBJ2-2	-	TGCGCCAGCAGCCCTCAGCGGGGGGGCATCACCGGGGAGCTGTTTTTT	CASSPQRGGITGELFF
TRBV21-1	-	TRBJ2-1	-	TGTGCCGAGGCCAATGAGCAGTTCTTC	CAEANEQFF
TRBV28	-	TRBJ2-7	-	TGTGCCAGCAGTTCCCGACCTGTCGAGCAGTACTTC	CASSSRPVEQYF
TRBV6-6	TRBD1	TRBJ2-7	-	TGTGCCACGGGCAAGGGGGCAAACTCCTACGAGCAGTACTTC	CATGKGANSYEQYF
TRBV6-1	TRBD2	TRBJ2-5	-	TGTGCCAGCAGTTCCCCCCGGGGGACTAAAGAGACCCAGTACTTC	CASSSPRGTKETQYF
TRBV4-2	-	TRBJ1-2	-	TGTGCCAGCAGCCAAGATGGGAGACCCCCTCCTTTCTATGGCTACACCTTC	CASSQDGRPPPFYGYTF
TRBV5-4	-	TRBJ1-2	-	TGTGCCAGCAGCCAAGGGGGGACAAGCTATGGCTACACCTTC	CASSQGGTSYGYTF
TRBV7-2	-	TRBJ1-6	once	TGTGCCAGCAGCTTAATGGGGACACCCCTCCACTTT	CASSLMGTPLHF
TRBV6-6	TRBD1	TRBJ2-3	-	TGTGCCAGCAAGACCGGGACAGGGCCAGATACGCAGTATTTT	CASKTGTGPDTQYF
TRBV6-4	-	TRBJ1-1	few	TGTGCCAGCAGTTTAGGGCTGAACACTGAAGCTTTCTTT	CASSLGLNTEAFF
TRBV27	-	TRBJ2-3	-	TGTGCCAGCAGTTTATCGGTGCGGGGGCTGAACACAGATACGCAGTATTTT	CASSLSVRGLNTDTQYF
TRBV25-1	-	TRBJ1-2	once	TGTGCCAGCAGTGGACACACAGGGACTGGCTACACCTTC	CASSGHTGTGYTF
TRBV7-8	TRBD1	TRBJ2-1	-	TGTGCCAGCAGCTTAGGGTTAGGACAGGGGACTCACAATGAGCAGTTCTTC	CASSLGLGQGTHNEQFF
TRBV6-1	-	TRBJ1-1	-	TGTGCCAGCAGTGAGGGGGGGAACACTGAAGCTTTCTTT	CASSEGGNTEAFF
TRBV6-6	-	TRBJ1-2	-	TGTGCCAGCCCCGGAGTTAGTCCTTATGGCTACACCTTC	CASPGVSPYGYTF
TRBV11-3	TRBD1	TRBJ2-5	-	TGTGCCAGCAGCTTAAAAGGGGGCGATGAGACCCAGTACTTC	CASSLKGGDETQYF
TRBV15	-	TRBJ2-7	-	TGTGCCACCAGCATCCGGTTGCTGCGGGACGCGGACGAGCAGTACTTC	CATSIRLLRDADEQYF
TRBV5-1	-	TRBJ2-2	-	TGCGCCAGCAGCTCAGGACCGCCGAACACCGGGGAGCTGTTTTTT	CASSSGPPNTGELFF
TRBV28	TRBD1	TRBJ1-2	-	TGTGCCAGCAGTTTGACAGGGGACTATGGCTACACCTTC	CASSLTGDYGYTF